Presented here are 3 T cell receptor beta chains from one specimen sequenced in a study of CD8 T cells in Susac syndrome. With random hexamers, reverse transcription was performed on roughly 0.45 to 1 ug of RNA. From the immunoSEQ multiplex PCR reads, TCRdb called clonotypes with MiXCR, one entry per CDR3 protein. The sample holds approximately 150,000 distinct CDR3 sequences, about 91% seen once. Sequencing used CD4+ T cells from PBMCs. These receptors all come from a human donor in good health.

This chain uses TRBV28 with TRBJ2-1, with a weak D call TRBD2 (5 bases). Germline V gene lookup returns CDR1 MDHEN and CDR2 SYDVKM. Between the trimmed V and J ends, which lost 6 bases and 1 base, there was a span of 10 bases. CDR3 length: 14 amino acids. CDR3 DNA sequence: TGTGCCAGCAGGCCCGGGGAGTCCTACAATGAGCAGTTCTTC. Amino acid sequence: CASRPGESYNEQFF.

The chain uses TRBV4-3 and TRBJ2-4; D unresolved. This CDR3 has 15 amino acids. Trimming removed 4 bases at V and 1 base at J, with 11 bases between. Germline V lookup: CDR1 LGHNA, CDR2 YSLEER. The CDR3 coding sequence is TGCGCCAGCAGCCCCACCCGAAGGGCCAAAAACATTCAGTACTTC. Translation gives CASSPTRRAKNIQYF.

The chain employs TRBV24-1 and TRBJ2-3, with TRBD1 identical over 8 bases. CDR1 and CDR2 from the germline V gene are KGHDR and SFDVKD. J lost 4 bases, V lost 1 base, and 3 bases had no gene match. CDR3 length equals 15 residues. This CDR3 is CATSDLGQGADTQYF. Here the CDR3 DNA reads TGTGCCACCAGTGATTTAGGACAGGGAGCAGATACGCAGTATTTT.